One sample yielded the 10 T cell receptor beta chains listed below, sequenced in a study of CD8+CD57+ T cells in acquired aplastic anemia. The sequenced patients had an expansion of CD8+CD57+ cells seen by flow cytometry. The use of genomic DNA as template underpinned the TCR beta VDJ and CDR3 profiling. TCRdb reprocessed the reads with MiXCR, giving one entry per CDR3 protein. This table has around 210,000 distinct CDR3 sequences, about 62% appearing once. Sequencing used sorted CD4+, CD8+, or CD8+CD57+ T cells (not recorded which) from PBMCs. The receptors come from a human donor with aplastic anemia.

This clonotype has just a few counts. The CDR3 spells CASSLPGQTTLGEQYF. The CDR3 DNA follows: TGTGCCAGCTCACTCCCGGGACAGACAACCTTGGGAGAGCAGTACTTC. This chain links TRBV5-6 with TRBJ2-7, with 7 bases fitting TRBD1. The CDR3 consists of 16 residues. Germline V gives CDR1 SGHDT, CDR2 YYEEEE. J gave up 7 bases and V 7 bases, and 20 bases lay outside the gene matches.

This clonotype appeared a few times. DNA for the CDR3: TGTGCCAGCAGCTTAGGGGCAGGGGATGGCTACACCTTC. This sequence encodes CASSLGAGDGYTF. The chain has TRBV7-2 and TRBJ1-2, with D tentatively TRBD1 (6 bases). The ends were cut back, 1 base at V and 6 bases at J, with 9 bases in the middle. CDR1 is SGHTA, CDR2 FQGNSA, per germline. The CDR3 consists of 13 residues.

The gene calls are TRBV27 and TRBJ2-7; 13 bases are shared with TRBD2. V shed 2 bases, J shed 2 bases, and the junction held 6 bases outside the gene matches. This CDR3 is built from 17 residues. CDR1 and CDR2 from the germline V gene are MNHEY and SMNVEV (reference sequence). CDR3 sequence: CASSLAGLAGTTYEQYF. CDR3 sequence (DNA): TGTGCCAGCAGTTTAGCGGGACTAGCGGGAACTACCTACGAGCAGTACTTC.

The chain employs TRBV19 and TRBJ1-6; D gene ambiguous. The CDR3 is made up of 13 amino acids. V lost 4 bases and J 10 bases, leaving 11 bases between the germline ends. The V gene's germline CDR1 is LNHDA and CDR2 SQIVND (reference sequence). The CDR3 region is CASSTAVESPLHF. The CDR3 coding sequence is TGTGCCAGTAGTACGGCCGTGGAATCACCCCTCCACTTT.

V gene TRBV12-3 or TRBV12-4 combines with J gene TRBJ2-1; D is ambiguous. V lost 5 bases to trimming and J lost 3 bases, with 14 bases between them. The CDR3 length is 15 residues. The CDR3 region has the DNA TGTGCCAGCAGTCACACAGCCGGTTACTACAATGAGCAGTTCTTC. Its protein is CASSHTAGYYNEQFF.

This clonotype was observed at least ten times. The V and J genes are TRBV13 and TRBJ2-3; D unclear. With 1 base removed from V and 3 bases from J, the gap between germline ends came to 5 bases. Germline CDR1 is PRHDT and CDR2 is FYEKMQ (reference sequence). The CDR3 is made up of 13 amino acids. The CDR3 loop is CASSLAVTDTQYF. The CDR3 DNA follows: TGTGCCAGCAGCTTAGCTGTTACAGATACGCAGTATTTT.

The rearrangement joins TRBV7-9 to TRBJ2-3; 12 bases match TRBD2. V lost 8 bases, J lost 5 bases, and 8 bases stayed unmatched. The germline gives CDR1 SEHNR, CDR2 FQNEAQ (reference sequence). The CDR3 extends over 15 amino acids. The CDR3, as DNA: TGTGCCAGCTGTCTAGCGGGAGGGGCTCAAGATACGCAGTATTTT. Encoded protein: CASCLAGGAQDTQYF.

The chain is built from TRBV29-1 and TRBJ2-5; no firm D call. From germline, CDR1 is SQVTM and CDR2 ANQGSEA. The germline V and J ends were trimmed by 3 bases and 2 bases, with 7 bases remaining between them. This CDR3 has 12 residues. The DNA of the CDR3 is TGCAGCGTTGATGAACAGCAAGAGACCCAGTACTTC. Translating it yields CSVDEQQETQYF.

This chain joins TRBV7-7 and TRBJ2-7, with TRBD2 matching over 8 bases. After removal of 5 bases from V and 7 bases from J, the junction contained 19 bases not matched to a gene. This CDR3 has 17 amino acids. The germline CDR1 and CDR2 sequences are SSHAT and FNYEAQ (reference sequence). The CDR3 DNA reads TGTGCCAGCAGCAGTTATACGGGGACTAGTGGTTTCGGGGAGCAGTACTTC. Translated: CASSSYTGTSGFGEQYF.

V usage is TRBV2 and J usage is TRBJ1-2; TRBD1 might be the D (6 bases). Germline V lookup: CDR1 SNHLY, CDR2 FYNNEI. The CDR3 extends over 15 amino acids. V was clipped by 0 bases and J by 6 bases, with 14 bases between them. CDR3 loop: CASSEASRTVDGYTF. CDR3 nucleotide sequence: TGTGCCAGCAGTGAAGCGTCTAGGACAGTGGATGGCTACACCTTC.